This T cell receptor (beta chain) was recovered during a study of cytomegalovirus exposure and HLA in healthy donors (dated by TCRdb to about 2017). With respect to the entire study: In an earlier analysis of approximately 640 of the donors, 250 to 350 Gb of sequence data and some 100 million unique TCR beta sequences from 150 million to 200 million T cells were reported. An early release that covered about 600 HLA-typed donors contained around 300 gigabases of sequencing data and 75 million to 100 million unique TCR sequences. Of the roughly 390 genotyped donors, about 80% fell in the genetic ancestry cluster associated with self-reported Caucasian donors. The study aimed to test whether signatures of past pathogen exposure could be identified by cataloging public T cell receptors. The study used immunosequencing to profile the T cell repertoires of approximately 690 subjects and linked those repertoires to cytomegalovirus serostatus. Besides the first cohort of approximately 710 subjects, a separate validation cohort made up of 120 or so different subjects was used. High-throughput TCR immunosequencing, statistical association of individual TCRs with disease status, and machine learning were combined to predict cytomegalovirus infection status. A later analysis re-examined previously published TCR beta repertoires from around 670 donors and added high-resolution HLA genotyping to investigate patterns of TCR occurrence. Rather than using new phenotypic data, the later analysis identified candidate immune exposures from TCR beta sequences and from how often those sequences occurred across donors. An earlier analysis of around 580 of the donors used high-throughput TCR beta sequencing to judge whether each TCR beta V gene segment behaved as functional or pseudogenic. Donor age, sex, ethnicity and CMV serostatus were collected together with the repertoire data. A later genetic analysis used genome-wide SNP genotypes for about 65% of the roughly 670 donors, treating that subset as a discovery cohort. Every repertoire in the discovery cohort had been generated on one and the same sequencing platform. Class I and class II HLA loci were covered by the typing at four-digit resolution. Typing coverage differed by locus: A, B, C, DRB1 and DQB1 were typed in about 620-630 donors, DQA1 in 500 to 550, DPA1 in over 600, and DPB1 in just under 480. About five DR-DQ haplotypes were treated as single units for association and clustering because of strong linkage in the cohort. Among 300 to 500 genotyped donors of the cohort, an average of around 250,000 unique TCR beta nucleotide sequences was sequenced per donor, of which about 20% were non-productive. General conclusions and limits of the study: The study gave a list of about 170 TCR beta chains associated with cytomegalovirus. Correlated functional status among segregating V segments might reflect linkage disequilibrium, but an unknown experimental factor could not be ruled out. A further reported finding was that TCR beta sequences accurately predicted the HLA-A and HLA-B alleles for most subjects in the first cohort. In vitro tests confirmed that three of the cytomegalovirus-associated TCR beta chains recognize cytomegalovirus antigens. In a later analysis, the rate of TCR association differed among HLA loci, with DRB1 alleles having the most associated TCRs and HLA-C alleles having the fewest. A later analysis found that most CMV-associated TCR beta chains appeared HLA-restricted, with HLA associations seemingly driven largely by CMV exposure. Over 15 rarely observed V segments, including chromosome 9 orphons, were excluded from the earlier analysis of a few hundred of the donors because counts were too low. When HLA alleles, especially DR and DQ, strongly co-occurred, TCR associations were difficult to assign to individual alleles. While some public TCRs were present in many individuals, most TCR sequences turned up only very rarely across donors. A group of highly shared sequence variants was considered likely to be a technical artifact of the sequencing pipeline. The authors suggested that the approach could potentially be extended to other disease states and immunological phenotypes. HLA typing was unavailable for some donors at each locus, so association tests used only the typed subset. In an earlier analysis of about 600 of the donors, most TCR beta V segments appeared in productive rearrangements about 87% or about 30% of the time, broadly matching IMGT annotations. In a later genetic analysis, a missense DCLRE1C variant was associated with V-gene and J-gene trimming of TCR beta chains, and the association was replicated in an independent cohort. The only immune exposure information available for the cohort was CMV serostatus. In a later analysis, HLA-associated TCR beta chains were found to be more clonally expanded and to have lower generation probabilities than equally common non-associated chains. A later analysis associated 16,951 TCR beta sequences with specific HLA alleles at a false discovery rate of 0.05. Compared with the approximately 670-donor mean, donors in an Asian-associated ancestry cluster had fewer N-insertions in productive TCRs, according to a later genetic analysis. Cytomegalovirus status was reported to be diagnosed by the classifier with high specificity and sensitivity in both the original and validation cohorts. In a later analysis, several top co-occurrence clusters were reported to appear linked to parvovirus B19, influenza, CMV and Epstein-Barr virus. Because the 87-base-pair reads could not distinguish some IMGT-functional V segments, including TRBV6-2 and TRBV6-3, those segments were excluded. This cohort had only TCR beta chains sequenced, and the lack of alpha or paired-chain data limited which features could be detected. Presence/absence analyses assumed roughly uniform sequencing depth across donors, an assumption that may not hold.

The cohort was made up of hundreds of healthy bone marrow donors. At the time of sampling, every cohort member was nominally healthy, though immune exposures that went unrecorded were likely present. The donor was CMV seronegative and belonged to the group of over 350 seronegative cohort members. A peripheral blood sample was collected from each donor, and TCR beta sequencing was performed on peripheral blood mononuclear cells. Genomic DNA was extracted from the blood cell samples with the Qiagen DNeasy Blood Extraction Kit. To note about this clone: The target of this receptor is not known.

Libraries were prepared through the immunoSEQ multiplex PCR assay. For the multiplex PCR, a mixture combining 60 forward primers for TCR Vbeta segments and 13 reverse primers for TCR Jbeta segments was used. Amplification of the CDR3 region of rearranged TCR beta genes was performed with a multiplex PCR assay on genomic DNA. The Illumina HiSeq System was used to sequence the amplified TCR beta libraries as 87-base-pair reads. Per the authors' processing: A later analysis counted some 74 million unique TCR beta chains across the 666 repertoires, and roughly 9.9 million of these chains were shared by at least two donors. Raw reads were error-corrected and collapsed into unique sequences by a nearest-neighbor algorithm in which closely related sequences were merged to remove PCR and sequencing errors. CDR3 sequences were aligned to IMGT reference sequences to assign V, D and J gene segments. Each retained sequence needed at least a six-nucleotide match to both a V gene segment and a J gene segment. A rearrangement counted as productive if the CDR3 had no stop codons and remained in frame with V and J, and every other rearrangement counted as non-productive. Following IMGT convention, CDR3 was defined as the stretch from the second conserved V-encoded cysteine to the conserved J-encoded phenylalanine. The earlier analysis of about 590 of the donors excluded sequences that lacked an unambiguous match to a single V gene segment. In an earlier analysis of about 590 of the donors, a V segment was called functional when productive rearrangements were above 56.7%, and segregating when the standard deviation between donors exceeded 5%. A statistical classification framework was built for diagnosing cytomegalovirus status from the catalog of TCR beta chain sequences. A later analysis assigned V and J genes by comparing TCR nucleotide sequences with IMGT/GENE-DB human TR gene sequences. Using the TCRdist pipeline, a later analysis assigned CDR3 sequences along with most-parsimonious VDJ recombination scenarios. In a later analysis, every TCR beta chain was defined by the combination of its CDR3 amino acid sequence and its V-gene family, and reads without a unique V-gene family were dropped. To address suspected cross-contamination and a sequencing artifact, a later analysis removed roughly 640 highly shared, low-generation-probability nucleotide sequences. A later analysis calculated a clonal expansion index for each public chain from normalized within-repertoire ranks of inferred template counts. Generation probabilities in a later analysis came from a VDJ recombination model fitted to out-of-frame rearrangements, and those results were checked against IGoR. In a later analysis, hypergeometric tests were used to score TCR-TCR, TCR-HLA and TCR-CMV co-occurrence, with a repertoire-size bias correction applied to TCR pairs. To estimate false discovery rates, a later analysis permuted the HLA or CMV assignments 20 times. In a later analysis, co-occurring TCRs were grouped using DBSCAN, with TCRdist sequence similarity added in when clustering inside HLA-allele-positive subsets. Repertoires with fewer than 30,000 or more than 120,000 public chains, plus five repertoires with anomalous nucleotide sharing, were excluded from co-occurrence clustering. TCRdb carries this immuneACCESS record with in-frame sequences only. Its versions omit some clonotypes, under half of them owing to an unresolved V gene in the studies checked, with the rest unexplained. The D gene and trimming were derived from the DNA, and the V and J assignments and clone size from that table. The sample's records list tens of thousands of clones. The ten largest clones add up to 0.45% to 0.7% of the sample.

For CDR1 and CDR2, the germline V gene lists MDHEN and SYDVKM. From the cysteine through the phenylalanine, the CDR3 covers 15 amino acids. Only CDR3 DNA is held: 45 bases, read in frame from base 1. V trim: 6 bases; J trim: 0 bases; unmatched bases: 8. This clonotype originated in a man between 50 and 59 years old in good health and CMV-seronegative. The sequence is built from TRBV28 and TRBJ2-7; the junction holds 7 bases that match TRBD1. Sequencing used PBMCs. The CDR3 region has the sequence CASSLGQASSYEQYF. The bases read TGTGCCAGCAGCTTAGGACAGGCGAGCTCCTACGAGCAGTACTTC.